Shown below are 24 T cell receptor beta chains from a single sample sequenced in a study of cytomegalovirus exposure and HLA in healthy donors. Using immunoSEQ multiplex PCR, the repertoire was profiled, and TCRdb retains in-frame clones only, with some absent. Among approximately 190,000 clones listed, approximately 82% were seen once. The sequencing input was PBMCs. Every receptor here comes from a woman aged 25 to 39 in good health and CMV-seropositive.

This clone was counted once. The chain carries TRBV28 and TRBJ1-4; 9 nucleotides line up with TRBD1. Germline CDR1 and CDR2: MDHEN and SYDVKM. The CDR3 totals 16 residues. With 5 bases clipped from V and 3 bases from J, the junction kept 7 bases outside the gene matches. The DNA for the CDR3 is TGTGCCAGCAGTCGGACAGGGGTTGTGTCTAATGAAAAACTGTTTTTT. Translation gives CASSRTGVVSNEKLFF. Filled out from reference TRBV28 and TRBJ1-4, the complete variable domain reads DVKVTQSSRYLVKRTGEKVFLECVQDMDHENMFWYRQDPGLGLRLIYFSYDVKMKEKGDIPEGYSVSREKKERFSLILESASTNQTSMYLCASSRTGVVSNEKLFFGSGTQLSVL.

The rearrangement joins TRBV5-4 to TRBJ2-1; 8 positions match TRBD2. Germline lookup yields CDR1 SGHNT and CDR2 YYREEE (reference sequence). The CDR3 covers 15 residues. V was clipped by 2 bases and J by 7 bases; unmatched bases: 8. CDR3 DNA sequence: TGTGCCAGCAGCTTAGAAGCGGGAGAGTGGAATGAGCAGTTCTTC. Its translation: CASSLEAGEWNEQFF. Looking up the rest from reference TRBV5-4 and TRBJ2-1 gives the full variable domain: ETGVTQSPTHLIKTRGQQVTLRCSSQSGHNTVSWYQQALGQGPQFIFQYYREEENGRGNFPPRFSGLQFPNYSSELNVNALELDDSALYLCASSLEAGEWNEQFFGPGTRLTVL.

A few counts support this clone. The chain links TRBV7-9 to TRBJ1-5, with D unclear. The V end was cut by 0 bases, the J end by 6 bases, with 9 bases between. The CDR3 loop spans 14 amino acids. CDR1 is SEHNR, CDR2 FQNEAQ, per germline (reference sequence). The DNA for the CDR3 is TGTGCCAGCAGCTTAGCGTGGCCGGGTCAGCCCCAGCATTTT. Encoded protein: CASSLAWPGQPQHF.

This chain uses TRBV29-1 with TRBJ2-7; TRBD2 matches 12 bases. Trimming at V came to 4 bases and at J to 5 bases, leaving 0 bases not matched to a gene. The CDR3 contains 12 residues. Germline CDR1 reads SQVTM; CDR2 reads ANQGSEA. CDR3 DNA: TGCAGCGTTGGACTAGCGGGAGACGAGCAGTACTTC. Translating gives CSVGLAGDEQYF.

This chain joins TRBV6-5 and TRBJ1-1; D is uncertain. Germline V gene data show CDR1 as MNHEY and CDR2 as SVGAGI. With 6 bases removed from V and 0 bases from J, the gap between germline ends came to 8 bases. The CDR3 contains 13 residues. The CDR3 region is CASSPGVNTEAFF. As DNA, the CDR3 is TGTGCCAGCAGCCCGGGAGTGAACACTGAAGCTTTCTTT.

This clone was observed once. The chain links TRBV23-1 to TRBJ1-1; weak D call: TRBD1 (5 bases). TRBV23-1 is noted as an ORF with a role that remains uncertain. The CDR3 has 12 residues. Trimming took off 6 bases at V and 8 bases at J, with 13 bases between the two ends. As DNA, the CDR3 is TGCGCCAGCAGCGATACAGGCCCCGAAGCTTTCTTT. Residues: CASSDTGPEAFF.

This clone was observed a few times. The chain links TRBV19 to TRBJ1-3; a possible D gene is TRBD1 (5 bases). The CDR3 consists of 14 residues. V lost 8 bases to trimming and J lost 0 bases, with 11 bases between them. Looked up from germline, CDR1 is LNHDA and CDR2 is SQIVND (reference sequence). The CDR3 region has the DNA TGTGCCAGTGGTACAGGATCCTCTGGAAACACCATATATTTT. Residues: CASGTGSSGNTIYF.

A few counts support this clone. The chain carries TRBV2 and TRBJ2-1, with TRBD1 matching 10 bases. Germline V gene sequence: CDR1 SNHLY, CDR2 FYNNEI. The CDR3 consists of 13 residues. J gave up 8 bases and V 11 bases, and 9 bases lay outside the gene matches. CDR3 in DNA: TGTGCCGCCCGGGACAGGGGACTTGATGAGCAGTTCTTC. It codes for CAARDRGLDEQFF.

This clone was counted between two and nine times. At one boundary the junction diverges from the germline segment, which might be a read error. The V call is TRBV6-1, the J call TRBJ1-2, with D unclear. Germline V gives CDR1 MNHNS, CDR2 SASEGT. The CDR3 length is 12 residues. CDR3 coding DNA: TGTGCCAGCAGTGAAGGCACTCCCTCACCACGATTC. This codes for CASSEGTPSPRF.

The J gene is TRBJ2-1, the V gene TRBV27; D is possibly TRBD1 (5 bases). The germline V gene has CDR1 MNHEY and CDR2 SMNVEV (reference sequence). The CDR3 is made up of 12 amino acids. V lost 8 bases, J lost 9 bases, and 14 bases lay in between. CDR3 protein: CASSAGFGEQFF. The CDR3 DNA reads TGTGCCAGCTCTGCAGGGTTTGGTGAGCAGTTCTTC.

The chain has TRBV2 and TRBJ2-7, with 8 positions matching TRBD2. Losses at the gene ends were 7 bases for V and 4 bases for J; bases not matched to a gene: 9. The germline V gene has CDR1 SNHLY and CDR2 FYNNEI. The CDR3 spans 14 residues. Here the CDR3 DNA reads TGTGCCAGCACCAAACGGGAGGGAGGATACGAGCAGTACTTC. It translates to CASTKREGGYEQYF.

This chain joins TRBV7-9 and TRBJ2-7, with 9 bases matching TRBD1. The V gene's germline CDR1 is SEHNR and CDR2 FQNEAQ (reference sequence). V lost 7 bases and J lost 5; bases outside the gene matches: 15. This CDR3 comprises 16 residues. CDR3 coding DNA: TGTGCCAGCACCAAGCCCCCCGGGACAGGGTCCCACGAGCAGTACTTC. It codes for CASTKPPGTGSHEQYF.

The CDR3 loop is CASSLTDRGRNGYTF. CDR3 nucleotides: TGTGCCAGCAGTTTGACGGACAGGGGGCGCAACGGCTACACCTTC. The chain couples TRBV6-5 to TRBJ1-2, with 11 nucleotides matching TRBD1. The junction had 9 bases not matched to a gene; V was cut back by 4 bases and J by 8 bases. Germline values: CDR1 MNHEY, CDR2 SVGAGI. The CDR3 spans 15 residues.

The rearrangement links TRBV6-5 to TRBJ2-7; 10 nucleotides align to TRBD1. Germline V lookup: CDR1 MNHEY, CDR2 SVGAGI. Germline trimming cut 7 bases from V and 3 bases from J; bases unmatched to any gene: 6. This CDR3 comprises 14 residues. The CDR3 DNA reads as TGTGCCAGCAAACGGACAGGGGGAAGCTACGAGCAGTACTTC. It is translated as CASKRTGGSYEQYF.

This clone has a handful of counts. The chain joins TRBV28 to TRBJ1-2; D is unresolved. The V end lost 7 bases, the J end lost 2 bases, and 17 bases lay between the germline ends. Per germline, CDR1 MDHEN and CDR2 SYDVKM. The CDR3 loop spans 15 amino acids. CDR3 DNA sequence: TGTGCCAGCATCTCAGGTACACCCTGGAACTATGGCTACACCTTC. Translated, it gives CASISGTPWNYGYTF.

The chain couples TRBV28 to TRBJ2-7; TRBD1 is a possible D gene (5 bases). The V and J ends lost 3 bases and 2 bases respectively, with 11 bases between them. Looked up from germline, CDR1 is MDHEN and CDR2 is SYDVKM. The CDR3 has 14 residues. The CDR3 nucleotides read TGTGCCAGCAGTTTTGGACACGCAACCTACGAGCAGTACTTC. This gives the protein CASSFGHATYEQYF.

This clone was seen just once. Here the CDR3 DNA reads TGTGCCAGCAGCTACAGAATGGGGGCCGAAAATCAGCCCCAGCATTTT. Its translation: CASSYRMGAENQPQHF. This chain links TRBV5-6 with TRBJ1-5, with D perhaps TRBD1 (6 bases). The length of the CDR3 is 16 residues. Germline V gives CDR1 SGHDT, CDR2 YYEEEE. V was clipped by 3 bases and J by 4 bases, with 17 bases between them.

The J gene is TRBJ1-2, the V gene TRBV5-1; the D gene is possibly TRBD1 (5 bases). CDR3 length equals 13 residues. Trimming took off 1 base at V and 6 bases at J, with 10 bases between the two ends. The germline gives CDR1 SGHRS, CDR2 YFSETQ. The CDR3 nucleotides read TGCGCCAGCAGCTTGACGGGGGAGGATGGCTACACCTTC. This gives the protein CASSLTGEDGYTF.

The V gene is TRBV11-2, the J gene TRBJ2-3, with D possibly matching TRBD1 (6 bases). This CDR3 is built from 14 residues. The V and J ends lost 4 bases and 3 bases respectively, with 11 bases between them. Germline V lookup: CDR1 SGHAT, CDR2 FQNNGV. The CDR3 sequence is CASSSTGYTDTQYF. For the CDR3, the DNA is TGTGCCAGCAGCTCCACAGGGTATACAGATACGCAGTATTTT.

With regard to this clone: A read error may account for a junction end that differs from germline. CDR3 nucleotide sequence: TGTGCCAGCAGAGAAGACGTTAGGACAGGGGGGTTTAATCAGCCCCAGCATTTT. Encoded protein: CASREDVRTGGFNQPQHF. This chain connects TRBV2 to TRBJ1-5, with 10 bases lining up with TRBD1. The length of the CDR3 is 18 residues. Germline CDR1 SNHLY, CDR2 FYNNEI.

The chain joins TRBV30 to TRBJ2-1; 9 bases line up with TRBD2. This CDR3 has 18 amino acids. Germline CDR1 and CDR2: GTSNPN and SVGIG (reference sequence). V lost 0 bases, J lost 6 bases, and 15 bases stayed unmatched. The CDR3 loop is CAWSVRMGLAGVRNEQFF. CDR3 nucleotides: TGTGCCTGGAGTGTACGGATGGGGTTAGCGGGAGTTCGCAATGAGCAGTTCTTC.

The chain uses TRBV29-1 and TRBJ1-1; possibly TRBD1 for D (5 bases). CDR1 is SQVTM, CDR2 ANQGSEA, per germline. This CDR3 region has 15 residues. The V end was cut by 0 bases, the J end by 2 bases, with 13 bases between. This CDR3 is CSVEDHPGVNTEAFF. The CDR3 nucleotides are TGCAGCGTTGAAGATCACCCGGGGGTTAACACTGAAGCTTTCTTT.

The chain couples TRBV2 to TRBJ2-1; no reliable D call. Trimming cost V 3 bases and J 5 bases, with 11 bases left between them. The CDR3 totals 14 residues. Germline assignment: CDR1 SNHLY and CDR2 FYNNEI. DNA for the CDR3: TGTGCCAGCAGTGATGACGAGGCCAACAATGAGCAGTTCTTC. Translating gives CASSDDEANNEQFF.

The V call is TRBV27, the J call TRBJ2-7, with TRBD1 identical over 8 bases. The V gene's germline CDR1 is MNHEY and CDR2 SMNVEV (reference sequence). V lost 5 bases to trimming and J lost 4 bases; unmatched junction nucleotides: 16. This CDR3 has 17 residues. The CDR3 region has the DNA TGTGCCAGCAGTCCCTTAACCGAGACAGGGGAACGATACGAGCAGTACTTC. Amino acids: CASSPLTETGERYEQYF.